This entry is about one TCR beta chain. Its specificity is unknown. This record belongs to a study of cytomegalovirus exposure and HLA in healthy donors. Study in general: The 120 million or so unique TCR beta sequences, from some 170 million T cells, were found by an earlier analysis. Findings and limits, study-wide: V- and J-gene trimming of TCR beta was linked (in a later analysis) to a missense DCLRE1C variant. Researchers counted approximately 160 TCR beta chains as cytomegalovirus-associated.

The CDR3 is made up of 15 amino acids. Per the germline V gene, CDR1 is SGHNT and CDR2 is YYREEE (reference sequence). V was pared by 2 bases and J by 5 bases, with 14 bases between. PCR used 60 Vbeta primers and 13 Jbeta primers. Assay used: immunoSEQ multiplex PCR; TCRdb lists only in-frame clones, some missing. Among fewer than 140,000 clones listed, 60% to 80% were seen once. V usage is TRBV5-4 and J usage is TRBJ2-1, with a weak D call TRBD1 (6 bases). The TCR comes from a boy aged 5-17 years in good health and CMV-seronegative. The sample comprised PBMCs. As DNA, the CDR3 is TGTGCCAGCAGCTTTGGGACAAAACAAGACAATGAGCAGTTCTTC. Encoded protein: CASSFGTKQDNEQFF.